These 2 T cell receptor beta chains were sequenced from one sample in a study of CD8+ T cells in alopecia areata. Reverse transcription of extracted RNA yielded cDNA, which provided the sequencing template. Produced via immunoSEQ multiplex PCR; TCRdb's table is partial and in-frame only. The sample shows 150,000 to 200,000 clones, roughly 60% of them seen only once. The treatment was: oral pan-JAK inhibitor, 5-10 mg twice daily. Source: CD4+ T cells sorted from blood, taken at week 24, from a patient treated with tofacitinib. The source of these receptors is a human donor with alopecia areata.

V usage is TRBV4-3 and J usage is TRBJ1-2; D remains unclear. CDR1 is LGHNA and CDR2 is YSLEER in the germline V gene. The CDR3 spans 15 residues. V shed 0 bases and J shed 8 bases, with 16 bases lying between them. The CDR3 region is CASSQDPSTVRGYTF. CDR3 coding DNA: TGCGCCAGCAGCCAAGACCCATCCACAGTACGCGGCTACACCTTC.

V is TRBV6-1 and J is TRBJ1-1; no clear D. This CDR3 has 12 residues. Trimming removed 4 bases from V and 2 bases from J, with 5 bases in between. Germline CDR1 reads MNHNS; CDR2 reads SASEGT. The CDR3 nucleotides are TGTGCCAGCAGTGGACTAAACACTGAAGCTTTCTTT. Protein: CASSGLNTEAFF.